The 15 T cell receptor beta chains below were found in one sample sequenced in a study of blood T cell repertoires in COVID-19. TCRdb keeps only in-frame clones here, not all; method: immunoSEQ multiplex PCR. Of about 200,000 clones listed, under 90% are singletons. Source material: peripheral blood. These receptors came from a man older than 75 with acute or convalescent COVID-19.

V gene TRBV5-6 combines with J gene TRBJ2-7; possible D gene TRBD2, 5 bases. V lost 5 bases to trimming and J lost 2 bases, with 14 bases between them. Germline V gene lookup returns CDR1 SGHDT and CDR2 YYEEEE. The CDR3 runs to 14 residues. The CDR3 here is CASSYPGGAYEQYF. The CDR3 region has the DNA TGTGCCAGCAGTTACCCCGGAGGTGCCTACGAGCAGTACTTC.

The chain couples TRBV6-5 to TRBJ1-5; TRBD1 aligns across 7 bases. Unmatched junction bases numbered 5, after V lost 9 bases and J lost 3 bases. CDR1 and CDR2 (germline): MNHEY, SVGAGI. The CDR3 is 13 residues long. CDR3 residues: CASKGQNNQPQHF. In nucleotides, the CDR3 is TGTGCCAGTAAGGGACAGAACAATCAGCCCCAGCATTTT.

This clone was detected a few times. V usage is TRBV29-1 and J usage is TRBJ1-2; no clear D. Trimming removed 4 bases from V and 4 bases from J, with 19 bases in between. The CDR3 loop spans 15 amino acids. Per the germline V gene, CDR1 is SQVTM and CDR2 is ANQGSEA. The CDR3 DNA sequence: TGCAGCGTTGGCGGGGTGGGCGGGATCGGCTATGGCTACACCTTC. It yields the protein CSVGGVGGIGYGYTF.

The chain employs TRBV11-3 and TRBJ2-1; 13 nucleotides align to TRBD2. Germline V gene data show CDR1 as SGHNT and CDR2 as YENEEA. V lost 1 base, J lost 8 bases, and 8 bases stayed unmatched. The CDR3 consists of 17 residues. In nucleotides, the CDR3 is TGTGCCAGCAGCTTAGGGTTACTAGCGGGAGGGCCTGATGAGCAGTTCTTC. This gives the protein CASSLGLLAGGPDEQFF.

The chain couples TRBV19 to TRBJ1-1, with D possibly matching TRBD1 (6 bases). V was trimmed by 9 bases and J by 1 base, leaving 18 bases between them. The CDR3 loop spans 15 amino acids. Germline CDR1 is LNHDA and CDR2 is SQIVND (reference sequence). CDR3 sequence (DNA): TGTGCCAGCCGGAAGACGGACAGAACGAACACTGAAGCTTTCTTT. Protein: CASRKTDRTNTEAFF.

The chain couples TRBV28 to TRBJ2-3, with TRBD1 matching over 8 bases. The CDR3 extends over 14 amino acids. Germline CDR1 reads MDHEN; CDR2 reads SYDVKM. With V trimmed by 6 bases and J by 1 base, 3 bases remained unmatched. The chain's CDR3 is CASSRGRGTDTQYF. The CDR3 DNA sequence: TGTGCCAGCAGCAGGGGGCGAGGCACAGATACGCAGTATTTT.

V usage is TRBV7-2 and J usage is TRBJ2-1; the match to TRBD2 covers 8 bases. CDR1 is SGHTA, CDR2 FQGNSA, per germline. The CDR3 spans 17 residues. V was clipped by 4 bases and J by 7 bases; unmatched bases: 15. The CDR3, as DNA: TGTGCCAGCAGCTACTCCCTTCCCCGACTAGCGCGAAATGAGCAGTTCTTC. Translated, it gives CASSYSLPRLARNEQFF.

The chain has TRBV29-1 and TRBJ2-5, with D hard to call. V was cut by 7 bases and J by 5 bases, with 17 bases left in between. The CDR3 extends over 13 amino acids. Per germline, CDR1 SQVTM and CDR2 ANQGSEA. CDR3 sequence: CSATGLPQETQYF. CDR3 nucleotide sequence: TGCAGCGCCACGGGTCTCCCCCAGGAGACCCAGTACTTC.

CDR3 DNA sequence: TGTGCCAGCAGTAACAGGATTACCTGGGGTTCCGAGCAGTACTTC. This codes for CASSNRITWGSEQYF. This chain links TRBV6-2 or TRBV6-3 with TRBJ2-7; a weak D match, TRBD1 (5 bases). V gave up 5 bases and J gave up 6 bases, with 20 bases separating them. CDR3 length: 15 amino acids. CDR1 is MNHEY, CDR2 SVGEGT, per germline.

The V gene is TRBV5-1, the J gene TRBJ2-5; 11 bases match TRBD1. With V trimmed by 4 bases and J by 5 bases, 4 bases remained unmatched. The CDR3 length is 14 residues. Germline V gives CDR1 SGHRS, CDR2 YFSETQ. CDR3 coding DNA: TGCGCCAGCAGCCGGACAGGGGGCTTTGAGACCCAGTACTTC. This translates into CASSRTGGFETQYF.

The V call is TRBV5-1, the J call TRBJ2-3; TRBD2 matches at 9 bases. V gave up 0 bases and J gave up 2 bases; unmatched junction bases: 7. This CDR3 spans 17 amino acids. CDR1 and CDR2 (germline): SGHRS, YFSETQ. The CDR3, as DNA: TGCGCCAGCAGCTTGGCGCTGACTAGCGGCAACACAGATACGCAGTATTTT. Encoded protein: CASSLALTSGNTDTQYF.

This clone showed up just a few times. The chain links TRBV9 to TRBJ1-6; 7 bases align to TRBD1. CDR3 length: 15 amino acids. V lost 3 bases to trimming and J lost 7 bases; unmatched junction nucleotides: 7. CDR1 SGDLS and CDR2 YYNGEE come from the germline V gene. CDR3 amino acids: CASSAGDRWNSPLHF. The CDR3 coding sequence is TGTGCCAGCAGCGCGGGGGACAGATGGAATTCACCCCTCCACTTT.

The CDR3 DNA is TGCGCCAGCAGCCAGACTACCTTTAGTAACACCGGGGAGCTGTTTTTT. Translation: CASSQTTFSNTGELFF. The rearrangement joins TRBV4-3 to TRBJ2-2; tentative D call: TRBD2 (5 bases). The CDR3 covers 16 residues. V was cut by 3 bases and J by 2 bases, with 13 bases left in between. Germline-derived CDR1 and CDR2 are LGHNA and YSLEER.

The chain recombines TRBV20-1 with TRBJ2-2; 11 nucleotides match TRBD2. Germline CDR1 and CDR2: DFQATT and SNEGSKA (reference sequence). The V segment lost 3 bases and the J segment 1 base; nucleotides outside the gene matches: 7. CDR3 length equals 17 residues. Here the CDR3 reads CSASLAGGGGNTGELFF. In DNA, the CDR3 is TGCAGTGCTAGTCTAGCGGGAGGCGGAGGGAACACCGGGGAGCTGTTTTTT.

Points on this clone: Other nucleotide sequences in the sample specify the same CDR3. J is TRBJ2-7 and V is TRBV7-2; 7 nucleotides line up with TRBD1. This CDR3 spans 14 amino acids. CDR1 SGHTA and CDR2 FQGNSA come from the germline V gene. V shed 0 bases, J shed 2 bases, and the junction held 1 base outside the gene matches. The CDR3 DNA sequence: TGTGCCAGCAGCTTAGCAGGGGGCCCCTACGAGCAGTACTTC. Translating it yields CASSLAGGPYEQYF. Drawing the rest from reference TRBV7-2 and TRBJ2-7, the complete variable domain is GAGVSQSPSNKVTEKGKDVELRCDPISGHTALYWYRQSLGQGLEFLIYFQGNSAPDKSGLPSDRFSAERTGGSVSTLTIQRTQQEDSAVYLCASSLAGGPYEQYFGPGTRLTVT.